This T cell receptor beta chain was captured by sequencing in a study of blood T cells in healthy people across ages. The germline gives CDR1 SQVTM, CDR2 ANQGSEA. The CDR3 length is 14 residues. A remark on this clonotype: Germline is not matched at one junction end, which may reflect a read error.

Using a J-beta primer mix together with a sample-barcoded 5' primer, a second PCR was run for roughly 7 to 12 cycles. MiXCR, applied by TCRdb to the 5' RACE reads, yields one record per CDR3 protein. The sample lists hundreds of thousands of distinct CDR3 sequences, 20% to 30% occurring once. The same data also went into a second study, on T cells of mothers and their children. That publication notes: Normalized overlap was always slightly, never significantly, higher in related than unrelated mother-child pairs.

The receptor was derived from a boy aged 5-17 years in good health. The V call is TRBV29-1, the J call TRBJ2-1; 7 nucleotides line up with TRBD2. Source material: blood. The CDR3: CSVEAGGSYDEQFF. As DNA, the CDR3 is TGCAGCGTTGAAGCGGGGGGTTCCTACGATGAGCAGTTCTTC.